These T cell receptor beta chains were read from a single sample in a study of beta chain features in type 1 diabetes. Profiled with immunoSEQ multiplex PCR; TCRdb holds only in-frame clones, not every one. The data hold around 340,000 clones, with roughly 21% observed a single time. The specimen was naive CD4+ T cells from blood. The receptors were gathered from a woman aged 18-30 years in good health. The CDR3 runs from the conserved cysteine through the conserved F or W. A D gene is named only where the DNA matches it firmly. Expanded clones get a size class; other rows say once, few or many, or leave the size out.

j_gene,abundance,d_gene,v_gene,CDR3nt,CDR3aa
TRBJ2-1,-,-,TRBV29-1,TGCAGCGTTGTAGGGGTAGTAGAGCAGTTCTTC,CSVVGVVEQFF
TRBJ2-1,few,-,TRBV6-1,TGTGCCAGCAGTGCTCCGGGAAGCTCCTACAATGAGCAGTTCTTC,CASSAPGSSYNEQFF
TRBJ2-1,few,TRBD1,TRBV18,TGTGCCAGCTCACCCCCAGACAGGGGACCAAACAATGAGCAGTTCTTC,CASSPPDRGPNNEQFF
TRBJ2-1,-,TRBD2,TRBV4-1,TGCGCCAGCAGCCCTCCTGGGGGACTAGCGGGAGCTGAGCAGTTCTTC,CASSPPGGLAGAEQFF
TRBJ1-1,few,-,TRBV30,TGTGCCTGGAGTCTTCAGACATACACTGAAGCTTTCTTT,CAWSLQTYTEAFF
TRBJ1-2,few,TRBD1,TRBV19,TGTGCCACATCCGGACAGGGCAACTATGGCTACACCTTC,CATSGQGNYGYTF
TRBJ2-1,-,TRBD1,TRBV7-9,TGTGCCAGCAGTTTTAGGGCGGGACAGGGGGCTGGTAATGAGCAGTTCTTC,CASSFRAGQGAGNEQFF
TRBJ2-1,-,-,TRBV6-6,TGTGCCAGCAGTCTACCCTCTAGAAACAATGAGCAGTTCTTC,CASSLPSRNNEQFF
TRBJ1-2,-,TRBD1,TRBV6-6,TGTGCCAGCAGTAGGCCAAGGGGGCTATCCTATGGCTACACCTTC,CASSRPRGLSYGYTF
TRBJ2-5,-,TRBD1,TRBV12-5,TGTGCTAGTGGTGACACCGGGACAGGGGGAGGAGGGACCCAGTACTTC,CASGDTGTGGGGTQYF
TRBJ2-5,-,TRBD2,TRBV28,TGTGCCAGCACCAAGCGGGGGCGACCGGTGTTCCAGTACTTC,CASTKRGRPVFQYF
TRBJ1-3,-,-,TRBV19,TGTGCCAGTACCCCCCGGTCGCCGGTAGACACCATATATTTT,CASTPRSPVDTIYF
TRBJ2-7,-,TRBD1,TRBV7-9,TGTGCCAGCAGCCTTAGGACAGGGGGCAGCTACGAGCAGTACTTC,CASSLRTGGSYEQYF
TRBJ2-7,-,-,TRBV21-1,TGTGCCACCCCGGGGCAGGGGATGCGGGAGCAGTACTTC,CATPGQGMREQYF
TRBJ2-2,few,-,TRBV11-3,TGTGCCAGCAGCTTAACAGACAGGACGAACACCGGGGAGCTGTTTTTT,CASSLTDRTNTGELFF
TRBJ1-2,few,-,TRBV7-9,TGTGCCAGCAGCGTCCAATTCCATGGCTACACCTTC,CASSVQFHGYTF
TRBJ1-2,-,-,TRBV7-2,TGTGCCAGCAGTGATAAGGGAGGGGACTATGGCTACACCTTC,CASSDKGGDYGYTF
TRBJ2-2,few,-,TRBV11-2,TGTGCCAGCAGCTCCAATACAGGCTTCGCGAACACCGGGGAGCTGTTTTTT,CASSSNTGFANTGELFF
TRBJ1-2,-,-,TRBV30,TGTGCCTGGGCCGGACAGCCCGGCTACACCTTC,CAWAGQPGYTF
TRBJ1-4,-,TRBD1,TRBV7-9,TGTGCCAGCAGCCCCCTCGGACAGGGTGGCGAAAAACTGTTTTTT,CASSPLGQGGEKLFF
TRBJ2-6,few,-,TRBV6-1,TGTGCCAGCAGTACAGTGTCTGGGGCCAACGTCCTGACTTTC,CASSTVSGANVLTF
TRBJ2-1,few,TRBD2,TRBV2,TGTGCCAGCACCGGGACTAGCACCTACAATGAGCAGTTCTTC,CASTGTSTYNEQFF
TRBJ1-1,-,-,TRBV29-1,TGCAGCGCTACGACAGGGAACACTGAAGCTTTCTTT,CSATTGNTEAFF
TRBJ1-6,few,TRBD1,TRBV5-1,TGCGCCAGCAGCTTGGGGACAGGGAGTTCACCCCTCCACTTT,CASSLGTGSSPLHF
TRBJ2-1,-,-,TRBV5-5,TGTGCCAGCAGCAAGAATAGCGGGCAGTTCTTC,CASSKNSGQFF
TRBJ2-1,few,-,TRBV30,TGTGCCTGGCACCCCGACCGCGCGGGGGCGTCCAATGAGCAGTTCTTC,CAWHPDRAGASNEQFF
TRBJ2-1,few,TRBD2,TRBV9,TGTGCCAGCAGCACATTCCCTAAGGGACTAGCGGGGGGCAATGAGCAGTTCTTC,CASSTFPKGLAGGNEQFF
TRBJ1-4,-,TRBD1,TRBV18,TGTGCCAGCTCGCCGGGACAGGGAAATGAAAAACTGTTTTTT,CASSPGQGNEKLFF
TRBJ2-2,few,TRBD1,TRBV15,TGTGCCACCAGCAAAGGACAGGGTGCCGGGGAGCTGTTTTTT,CATSKGQGAGELFF
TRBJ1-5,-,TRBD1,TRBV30,TGTGCCTGGAGTGGACAGGGGCAGGAGCCCCAGCATTTT,CAWSGQGQEPQHF
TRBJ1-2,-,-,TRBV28,TGTGCCAGCAGTCCAAGGACAGATGGCTACACCTTC,CASSPRTDGYTF
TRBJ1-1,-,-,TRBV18,TGTGCCAGCTCGAGAGGACTGTCAACTGAAGCTTTCTTT,CASSRGLSTEAFF
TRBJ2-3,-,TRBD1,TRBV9,TGTGCCAGCAGCTCCCGGGACAGGGGCGATACGCAGTATTTT,CASSSRDRGDTQYF
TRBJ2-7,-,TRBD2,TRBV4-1,TGCGCCAGCAGCCAACCCTCTAGCGGTTCAAGCTCCTACGAGCAGTACTTC,CASSQPSSGSSSYEQYF
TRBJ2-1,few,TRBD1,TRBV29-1,TGCAGCACAGCCCCAGGGGGCAATGAGCAGTTCTTC,CSTAPGGNEQFF
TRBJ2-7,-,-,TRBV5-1,TGCGCCAGCAGCTTAATTCCGGGACAAAACTACGAGCAGTACTTC,CASSLIPGQNYEQYF
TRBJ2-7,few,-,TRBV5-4,TGTGCCAGCAGCTTGGAGGGGGTTTTGAGCGAGCAGTACTTC,CASSLEGVLSEQYF